Listed below are T cell receptor beta chains from one sample, sequenced in a study of cytomegalovirus exposure and HLA in healthy donors. Clones were sequenced by immunoSEQ multiplex PCR, and TCRdb holds only the in-frame ones, with some missing. The data show around 170,000 clones, with around 78% seen just once and about 3.1% held by the top ten. The sequenced sample consisted of PBMCs. Source of these receptors: a woman in her forties or fifties in good health and CMV-seropositive. The CDR3 runs from the conserved cysteine through the conserved F or W. The D gene is left open where the match is weak. Rows may omit the clone size; those that give it use once, few, many or a size class.

J | size | D | length | V | DNA | CDR3
TRBJ2-5 | once | TRBD1 | 16 | TRBV5-4 | TGTGCCAGCAGCTCTCCGGGACAGGGAGGACAAGAGACCCAGTACTTC | CASSSPGQGGQETQYF
TRBJ1-1 | . | . | 11 | TRBV30 | TGTGCCTGGACCGTTATAACTGAAGCTTTCTTT | CAWTVITEAFF
TRBJ1-2 | once | TRBD1 | 16 | TRBV7-2 | TGTGCCAGCAGCTCCTCGGGACAGGGCCTTGCCTATGGCTACACCTTC | CASSSSGQGLAYGYTF
TRBJ1-2 | . | . | 13 | TRBV29-1 | TGCAGCGTTGAAGAGGGGGCATGGAGCGGCTACACCTTC | CSVEEGAWSGYTF
TRBJ2-7 | . | . | 14 | TRBV18 | TGTGCCAGCTCACCATCCGGCAGGGGCTACGAGCAGTACTTC | CASSPSGRGYEQYF
TRBJ1-2 | . | . | 15 | TRBV28 | TGTGCCAGCAGTTTTAATCGAGCGGGATCTAACGGCTACACCTTC | CASSFNRAGSNGYTF
TRBJ2-3 | few | TRBD2 | 13 | TRBV2 | TGTGCCAGCAGTAGCGGGGGGGCAGATACGCAGTATTTT | CASSSGGADTQYF
TRBJ2-7 | . | TRBD2 | 14 | TRBV28 | TGTGCCAGCATTCCTAGCGGGAGTAGCTACGAGCAGTACTTC | CASIPSGSSYEQYF
TRBJ2-5 | . | TRBD1 | 18 | TRBV29-1 | TGCAGCGTTGTTGTTAAACCTCGGATGACAGGGGTTGGAGAGACCCAGTACTTC | CSVVVKPRMTGVGETQYF
TRBJ2-5 | once | . | 16 | TRBV4-3 | TGCGCCAGCAGCCAATCCCCTCCAGGGGACGGAGAGACCCAGTACTTC | CASSQSPPGDGETQYF
TRBJ2-7 | . | TRBD1 | 17 | TRBV27 | TGTGCCAGCAGTTTAAGACAGGGGGCTATCGGGCCCTACGAGCAGTACTTC | CASSLRQGAIGPYEQYF
TRBJ2-5 | . | . | 17 | TRBV7-9 | TGTTCCAGCAGCTCCCCCTATGGTGGAACGGGTCAAGAGACCCAGTACTTC | CSSSSPYGGTGQETQYF
TRBJ2-1 | . | TRBD1 | 14 | TRBV6-5 | TGTGCCAGCAGTAACCTCTTACAGGGGAATGAGCAGTTCTTC | CASSNLLQGNEQFF
TRBJ2-7 | . | TRBD1 | 13 | TRBV18 | TGTGCCAGCTCACCTGGGGACAGCTACGAGCAGTACTTC | CASSPGDSYEQYF
TRBJ1-2 | . | TRBD1 | 14 | TRBV6-5 | TGTGCCAGCAAACTGGACAGGGAGGGGTATGGCTACACCTTC | CASKLDREGYGYTF
TRBJ2-1 | . | . | 11 | TRBV6-5 | TGTGCCAGCAACGAGGGATATGAGCAGTTCTTC | CASNEGYEQFF
TRBJ2-3 | . | TRBD1 | 18 | TRBV9 | TGTGCCAGCAGCCGGGGGACAGGGGGACCACACATCCCAGATACGCAGTATTTT | CASSRGTGGPHIPDTQYF
TRBJ2-3 | . | . | 12 | TRBV5-6 | TGTGCCAGCAGCTTGTTTGAGAATACGCAGTATTTT | CASSLFENTQYF
TRBJ2-5 | . | . | 14 | TRBV7-2 | TGTGCCAGCAGCACTGTAACGTCCTGGGAGACCCAGTACTTC | CASSTVTSWETQYF
TRBJ1-2 | . | . | 12 | TRBV30 | TGTGCCTGGGTGACAGGCAACTATGGCTACACCTTC | CAWVTGNYGYTF
TRBJ2-7 | . | TRBD1 | 13 | TRBV28 | TGTGCCAGCAGTTACTCGGACAGGCCGCCGCCGTACTTC | CASSYSDRPPPYF
TRBJ2-1 | . | TRBD2 | 16 | TRBV7-9 | TGTGCCAGCAGTCAGGGACTAGCGGGAAATCGGGATGAGCAGTTCTTC | CASSQGLAGNRDEQFF
TRBJ2-7 | . | TRBD1 | 16 | TRBV28 | TGTGCCAGCAGTTACTACCCGCAGGGGGTTTCCTACGAGCAGTACTTC | CASSYYPQGVSYEQYF
TRBJ2-4 | . | . | 14 | TRBV10-3 | TGTGCCATCAGTGGGTCGGCACCGGGAAACATTCAGTACTTC | CAISGSAPGNIQYF